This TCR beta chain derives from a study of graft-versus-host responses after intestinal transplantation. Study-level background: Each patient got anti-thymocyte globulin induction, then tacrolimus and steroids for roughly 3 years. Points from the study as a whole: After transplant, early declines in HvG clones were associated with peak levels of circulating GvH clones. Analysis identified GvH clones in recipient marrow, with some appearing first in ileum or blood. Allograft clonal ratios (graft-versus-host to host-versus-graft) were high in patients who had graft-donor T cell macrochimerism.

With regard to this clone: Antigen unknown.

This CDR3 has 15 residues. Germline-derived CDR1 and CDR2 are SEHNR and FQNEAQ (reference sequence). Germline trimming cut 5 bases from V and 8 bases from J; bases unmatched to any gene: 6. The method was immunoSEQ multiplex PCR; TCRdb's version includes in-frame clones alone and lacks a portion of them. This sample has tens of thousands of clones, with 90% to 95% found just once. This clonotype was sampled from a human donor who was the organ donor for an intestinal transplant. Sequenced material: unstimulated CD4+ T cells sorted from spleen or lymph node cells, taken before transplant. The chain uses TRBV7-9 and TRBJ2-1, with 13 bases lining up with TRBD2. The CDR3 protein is CASSPTSGGNHEQFF. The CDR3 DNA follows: TGTGCCAGCAGCCCGACTAGCGGGGGGAACCATGAGCAGTTCTTC. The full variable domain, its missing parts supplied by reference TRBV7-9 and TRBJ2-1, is DTGVSQNPRHKITKRGQNVTFRCDPISEHNRLYWYRQTLGQGPEFLTYFQNEAQLEKSRLLSDRFSAERPKGSFSTLEIQRTEQGDSAMYLCASSPTSGGNHEQFFGPGTRLTVL.